These 3 T cell receptor beta chains were all obtained from the same sample, sequenced in a study of response to subunit inactivated influenza vaccine (dated by TCRdb to about 2018). The library was prepared using RT-PCR. Instrument on record: Illumina HiSeq 2500. TCRdb passed the public sequencing reads through fastp at Q25 and MiXCR, retaining productive beta sequences. Rows are unified per CDR3 protein, each entry keeping the most common DNA and genes. This sample comprises around 760,000 distinct CDR3 sequences, roughly 14% of them detected only once. The ten top clones hold 6.5% to 8.5% of the sample. The specimen was PBMCs from blood, collected around 15 days before vaccination. These receptors all come from a man in his fifties or sixties who received an inactivated influenza vaccine. Donor details come from another sample of the same person, matched by shared clones.

This clonotype was detected only a few times. The J gene is TRBJ2-6, the V gene TRBV7-9, with 11 nucleotides matching TRBD2. Trimming took 6 bases from V and 0 from J; bases not matched to a gene: 4. Per germline, CDR1 SEHNR and CDR2 FQNEAQ (reference sequence). The CDR3 has 17 amino acids. CDR3 loop: CASRSSGRLSGANVLTF. As DNA, the CDR3 is TGTGCCAGCAGATCTAGCGGGAGGCTCTCTGGGGCCAACGTCCTGACTTTC.

Of note for this clonotype: Mismatch with germline at one junction end may stem from a read error. The chain recombines TRBV6-2 or TRBV6-3 with TRBJ2-3, with TRBD2 identical over 12 bases. The CDR3 has 15 amino acids. Germline values: CDR1 MNHEY, CDR2 SVGEGT. CDR3 residues: CASRRLAGATATQYF. The CDR3 region has the DNA TGTGCCAGCAGACGACTAGCGGGGGCCACAGCTACGCAGTATTTT.

This clonotype appeared a few times. V usage is TRBV7-9 and J usage is TRBJ2-7; weak D call: TRBD1 (5 bases). This CDR3 is 14 amino acids long. CDR1 is SEHNR, CDR2 FQNEAQ, per germline (reference sequence). Trimming stripped 3 bases from V and 3 bases from J, with 12 bases between. This CDR3 is CASSFQGFGYEQYF. In DNA, the CDR3 is TGTGCCAGCAGCTTCCAGGGTTTCGGCTACGAGCAGTACTTC.